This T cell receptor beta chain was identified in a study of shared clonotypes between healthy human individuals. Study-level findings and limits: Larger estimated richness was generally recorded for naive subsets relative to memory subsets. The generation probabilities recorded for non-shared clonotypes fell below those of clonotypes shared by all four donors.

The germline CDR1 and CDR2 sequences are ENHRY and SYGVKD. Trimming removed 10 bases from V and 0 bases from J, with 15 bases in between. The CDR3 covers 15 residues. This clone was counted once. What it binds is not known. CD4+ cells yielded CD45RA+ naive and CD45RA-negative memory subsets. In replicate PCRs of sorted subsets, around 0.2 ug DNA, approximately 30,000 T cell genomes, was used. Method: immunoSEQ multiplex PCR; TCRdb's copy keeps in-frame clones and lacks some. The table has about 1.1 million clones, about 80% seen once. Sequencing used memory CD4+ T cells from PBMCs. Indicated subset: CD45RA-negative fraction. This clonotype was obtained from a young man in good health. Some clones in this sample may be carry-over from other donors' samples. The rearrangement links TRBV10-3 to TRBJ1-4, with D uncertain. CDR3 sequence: CATSDSTATNEKLFF. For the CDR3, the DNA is TGTGCCACCTCAGACTCAACCGCAACTAATGAAAAACTGTTTTTT.